The clone carrying this T cell receptor (beta chain) was observed many times. TCRdb independently ran MiXCR on the 5' RACE reads; one entry per CDR3 protein. The table shows 55,000 to 75,000 distinct CDR3 sequences, with over 9.5% occurring only once. The data were obtained in a study of neurological immune-mediated disorders. V lost 5 bases to trimming and J lost 2 bases, with 20 bases between them. Germline CDR1 is SGHAT and CDR2 is FQNNGV. The CDR3 runs 17 residues. This sequence joins TRBV11-2 and TRBJ2-3; D perhaps matches TRBD2 (6 bases). The sequence derives from a woman between 55 and 75 years old with HTLV-1-associated myelopathy (HAM/TSP). The material sequenced was PBMCs. The CDR3 DNA reads as TGTGCCAGCAGCCTCCAAGGGTTTAGCGGCTCCACAGATACGCAGTATTTT. This translates into CASSLQGFSGSTDTQYF.